This T cell receptor beta chain was sequenced during a study of blood T cell repertoires in COVID-19. Sequencing used immunoSEQ multiplex PCR; TCRdb keeps in-frame clones, though not all of them. The repertoire holds 330,000 or so clones, with around 90% as singletons. Worth noting for this clone: The sample holds other DNA sequences that translate to the same CDR3.

Sequencing used PBMCs or T cells enriched from blood (not recorded which). The sequence was obtained from a young man who had recovered from COVID-19.

The DNA of the CDR3 is TGTGCCAGCGGGGGGGCTGGAGAGACCCAGTACTTC. It specifies CASGGAGETQYF. The V gene is TRBV2, the J gene TRBJ2-5, with D possibly matching TRBD2 (7 bases). The CDR3 length is 12 residues. The V end was cut by 8 bases, the J end by 4 bases, with 11 bases between. CDR1 SNHLY and CDR2 FYNNEI come from the germline V gene.